A selection of T cell receptor beta chains follows, all from one sample in a study of blood T cells in healthy people across ages. TCRdb reprocessed the 5' RACE reads with MiXCR, giving one entry per CDR3 protein. The data contain some 710,000 distinct CDR3 sequences, about a fifth of them singletons. The source material was blood. All receptors derive from a man in his 70s in good health. The CDR3 runs from the conserved cysteine through the conserved F or W.

TRBJ2-5 | TRBV2 | CASITVQETQYF
TRBJ2-1 | TRBV28 | CASKLAGGSSYNEQFF
TRBJ2-1 | TRBV5-6 | CASSLWGQGFYNEQFF
TRBJ2-2 | TRBV5-1 | CASSSATNTGELFF
TRBJ2-5 | TRBV12-5 | CASRGIKETQYF
TRBJ1-4 | TRBV12-3/TRBV12-4 | CASSSGTGGFNEKLFF
TRBJ2-3 | TRBV10-3 | CAISSGSADTQYF
TRBJ1-6 | TRBV20-1 | CSARRGDSPLHF
TRBJ1-3 | TRBV20-1 | CSAVRSRGSGNTIYF
TRBJ2-6 | TRBV27 | CASLARGIRDSGANVLTF
TRBJ2-7 | TRBV5-1 | CASSFGTSLEQYF
TRBJ2-3 | TRBV6-1 | CASRQGARADTQYF
TRBJ2-3 | TRBV9 | CASSVRDRGSDTQYF
TRBJ2-1 | TRBV20-1 | CSAEEGGYYNEQFF
TRBJ2-1 | TRBV20-1 | CSASGTGGKTYNEQFF
TRBJ2-4 | TRBV12-3/TRBV12-4 | CASRKEQGTNIQYF
. | TRBV5-1 | CASSLDLNDGAYEQYF
TRBJ2-1 | TRBV12-3/TRBV12-4 | CAGSLDLLSTYSIVNEQFF
TRBJ1-4 | TRBV29-1 | CSARRSPNEKLFF
TRBJ1-2 | TRBV24-1 | CATSDSGWGYTF
TRBJ2-7 | TRBV7-2 | CASSLNPGGGYEQYF
TRBJ2-5 | TRBV20-1 | CSARNPIVDGETQYF